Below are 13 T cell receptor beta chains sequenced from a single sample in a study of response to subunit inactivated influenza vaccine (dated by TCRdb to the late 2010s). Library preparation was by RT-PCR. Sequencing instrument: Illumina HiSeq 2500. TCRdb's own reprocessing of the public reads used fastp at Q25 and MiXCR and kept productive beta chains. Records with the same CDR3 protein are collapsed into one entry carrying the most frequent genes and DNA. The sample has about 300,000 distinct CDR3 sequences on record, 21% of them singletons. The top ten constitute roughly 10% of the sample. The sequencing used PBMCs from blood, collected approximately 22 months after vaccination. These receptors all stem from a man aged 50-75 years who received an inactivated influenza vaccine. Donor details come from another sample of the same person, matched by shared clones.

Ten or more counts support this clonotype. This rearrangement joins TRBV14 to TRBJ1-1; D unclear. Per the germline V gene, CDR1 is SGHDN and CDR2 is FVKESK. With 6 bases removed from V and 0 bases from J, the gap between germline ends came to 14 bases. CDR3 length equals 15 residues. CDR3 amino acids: CASRPGEKMNTEAFF. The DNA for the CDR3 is TGTGCCAGCAGACCGGGTGAGAAGATGAACACTGAAGCTTTCTTT.

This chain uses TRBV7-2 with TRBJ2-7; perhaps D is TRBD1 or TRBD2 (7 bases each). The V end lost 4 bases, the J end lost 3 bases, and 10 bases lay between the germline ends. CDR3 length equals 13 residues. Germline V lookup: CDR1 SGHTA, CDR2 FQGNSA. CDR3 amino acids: CASSSGGGYEQYF. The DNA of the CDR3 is TGTGCCAGCAGCTCAGGGGGGGGCTACGAGCAGTACTTC.

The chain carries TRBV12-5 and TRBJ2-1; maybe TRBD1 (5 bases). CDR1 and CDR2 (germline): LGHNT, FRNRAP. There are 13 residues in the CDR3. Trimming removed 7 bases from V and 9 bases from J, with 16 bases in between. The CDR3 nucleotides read TGTGCTAGTGCCCACCTCAGGGTCGGTGAGCAGTTCTTC. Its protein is CASAHLRVGEQFF.

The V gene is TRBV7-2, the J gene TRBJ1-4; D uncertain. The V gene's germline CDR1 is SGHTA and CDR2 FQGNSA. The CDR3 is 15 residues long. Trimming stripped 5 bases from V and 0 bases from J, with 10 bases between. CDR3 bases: TGTGCCAGCAGCCCGCAGGTTGCAACTAATGAAAAACTGTTTTTT. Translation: CASSPQVATNEKLFF.

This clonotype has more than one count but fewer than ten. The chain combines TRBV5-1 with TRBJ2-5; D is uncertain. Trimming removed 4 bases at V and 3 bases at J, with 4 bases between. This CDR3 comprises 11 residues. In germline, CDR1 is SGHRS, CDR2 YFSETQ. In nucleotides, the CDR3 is TGCGCCAGCAGCATCGAAGAGACCCAGTACTTC. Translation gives CASSIEETQYF.

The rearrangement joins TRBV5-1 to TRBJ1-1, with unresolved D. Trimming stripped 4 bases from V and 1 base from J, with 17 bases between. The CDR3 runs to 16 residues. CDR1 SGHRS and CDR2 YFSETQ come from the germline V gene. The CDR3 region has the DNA TGCGCCAGCAGCCCTTTTTACGTTTCAGGGAACACTGAAGCTTTCTTT. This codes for CASSPFYVSGNTEAFF.

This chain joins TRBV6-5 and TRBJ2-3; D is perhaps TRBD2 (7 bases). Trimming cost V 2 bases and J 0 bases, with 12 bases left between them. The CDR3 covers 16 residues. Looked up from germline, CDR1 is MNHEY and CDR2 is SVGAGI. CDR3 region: CASSYGGAFSTDTQYF. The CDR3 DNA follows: TGTGCCAGCAGTTACGGGGGGGCGTTTAGCACAGATACGCAGTATTTT.

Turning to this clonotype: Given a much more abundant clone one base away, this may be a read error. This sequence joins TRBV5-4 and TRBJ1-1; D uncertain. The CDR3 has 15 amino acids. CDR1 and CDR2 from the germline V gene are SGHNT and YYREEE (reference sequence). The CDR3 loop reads CASSIPDTMNTVAFF. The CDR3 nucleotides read TGTGCCAGCAGCATACCTGACACGATGAACACTGTAGCTTTCTTT.

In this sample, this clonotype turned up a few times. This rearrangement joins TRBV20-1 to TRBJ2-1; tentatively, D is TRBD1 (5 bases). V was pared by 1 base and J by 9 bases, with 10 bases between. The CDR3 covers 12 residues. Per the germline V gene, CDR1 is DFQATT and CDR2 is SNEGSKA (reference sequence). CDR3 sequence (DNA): TGCAGTGCTAGAGTCTTTAGGGGTGAGCAGTTCTTC. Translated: CSARVFRGEQFF.

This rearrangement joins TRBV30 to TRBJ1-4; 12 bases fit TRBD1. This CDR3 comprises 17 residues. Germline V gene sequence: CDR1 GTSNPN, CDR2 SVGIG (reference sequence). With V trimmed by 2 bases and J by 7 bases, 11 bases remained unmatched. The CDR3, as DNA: TGTGCCTGGAGTCCTTCCGGGACAGGGGGCGTTCTTGAAAAACTGTTTTTT. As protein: CAWSPSGTGGVLEKLFF. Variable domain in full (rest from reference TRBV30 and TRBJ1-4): SQTIHQWPATLVQPVGSPLSLECTVEGTSNPNLYWYRQAAGRGLQLLFYSVGIGQISSEVPQNLSASRPQDRQFILSSKKLLLSDSGFYLCAWSPSGTGGVLEKLFFGSGTQLSVL.

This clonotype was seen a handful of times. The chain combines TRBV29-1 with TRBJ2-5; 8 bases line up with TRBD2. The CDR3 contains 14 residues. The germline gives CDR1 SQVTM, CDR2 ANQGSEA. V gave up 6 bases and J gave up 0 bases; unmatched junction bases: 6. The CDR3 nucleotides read TGCAGCGTCAGTAGCGGGATGAACCAAGAGACCCAGTACTTC. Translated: CSVSSGMNQETQYF. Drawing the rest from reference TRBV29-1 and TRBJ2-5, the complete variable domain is SAVISQKPSRDICQRGTSLTIQCQVDSQVTMMFWYRQQPGQSLTLIATANQGSEATYESGFVIDKFPISRPNLTFSTLTVSNMSPEDSSIYLCSVSSGMNQETQYFGPGTRLLVL.

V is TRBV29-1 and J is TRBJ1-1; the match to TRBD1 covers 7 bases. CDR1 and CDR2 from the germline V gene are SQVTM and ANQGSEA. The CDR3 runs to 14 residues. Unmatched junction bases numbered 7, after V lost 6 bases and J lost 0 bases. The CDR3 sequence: CSVVPGTVNTEAFF. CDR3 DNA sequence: TGCAGCGTAGTACCCGGGACAGTGAACACTGAAGCTTTCTTT. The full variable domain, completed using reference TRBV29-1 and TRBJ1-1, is SAVISQKPSRDICQRGTSLTIQCQVDSQVTMMFWYRQQPGQSLTLIATANQGSEATYESGFVIDKFPISRPNLTFSTLTVSNMSPEDSSIYLCSVVPGTVNTEAFFGQGTRLTVV.

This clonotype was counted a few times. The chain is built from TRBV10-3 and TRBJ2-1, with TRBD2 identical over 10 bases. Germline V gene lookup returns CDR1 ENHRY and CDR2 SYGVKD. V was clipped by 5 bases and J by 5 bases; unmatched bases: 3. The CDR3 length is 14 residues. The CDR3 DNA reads TGTGCCATCAGTATTGGACTAGCGGACAATGAGCAGTTCTTC. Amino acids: CAISIGLADNEQFF.